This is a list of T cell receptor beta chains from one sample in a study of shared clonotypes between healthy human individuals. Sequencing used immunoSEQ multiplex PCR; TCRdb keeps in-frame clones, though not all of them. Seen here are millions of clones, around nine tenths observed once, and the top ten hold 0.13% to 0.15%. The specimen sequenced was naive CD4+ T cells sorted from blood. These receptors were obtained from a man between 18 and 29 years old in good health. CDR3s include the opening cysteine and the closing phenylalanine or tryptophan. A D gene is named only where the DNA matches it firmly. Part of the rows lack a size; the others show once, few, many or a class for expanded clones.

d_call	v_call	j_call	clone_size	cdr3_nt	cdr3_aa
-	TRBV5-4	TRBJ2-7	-	TGTGCCAGCAGCCCACTGAAATCAGCGGAGATTTACGAGCAGTACTTC	CASSPLKSAEIYEQYF
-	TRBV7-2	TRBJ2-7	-	TGTGCCAGCAGCAAGAATAGGTACTACGAGCAGTACTTC	CASSKNRYYEQYF
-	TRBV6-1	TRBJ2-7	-	TGTGCCAGCAGCCCGGACGATGGGGGCGAGCAGTACTTC	CASSPDDGGEQYF
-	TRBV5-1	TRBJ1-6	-	TGCGCCAGCAGCTCTGGGGCTCATAATTCACCCCTCCACTTT	CASSSGAHNSPLHF
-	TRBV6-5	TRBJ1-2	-	TGTGCCAGCAGGTCAACGGGGGGGATGGCTGGCTACACCTTC	CASRSTGGMAGYTF
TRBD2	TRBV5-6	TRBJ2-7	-	TGTGCCAGCAGCTTTTTAGCGGGAGTCTTCAACGAGCAGTACTTC	CASSFLAGVFNEQYF
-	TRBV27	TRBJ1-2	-	TGTGCCAGCAGTTTGGACAGAAACTATGGCTACACCTTC	CASSLDRNYGYTF
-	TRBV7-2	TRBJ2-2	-	TGTGCCAGCAGCTTGGTACAGGGATTGAACACCGGGGAGCTGTTTTTT	CASSLVQGLNTGELFF
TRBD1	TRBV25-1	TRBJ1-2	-	TGTGCCAGCAGTGAACCAGGGGGCCGTGCTAACTATGGCTACACCTTC	CASSEPGGRANYGYTF
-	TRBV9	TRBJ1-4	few	TGTGCCAGCAGCGTAGAGATAGGGGACGAAAAACTGTTTTTT	CASSVEIGDEKLFF
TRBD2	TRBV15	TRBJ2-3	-	TGTGCCACCAGCAGAGAGATTTTAGCGGGAGATACGCAGTATTTT	CATSREILAGDTQYF
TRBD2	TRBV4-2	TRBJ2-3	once	TGTGCCAGCAGCCCGGGACTAGCGGTGGAAGATACGCAGTATTTT	CASSPGLAVEDTQYF
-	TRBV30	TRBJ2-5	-	TGTGCCTGGAGTGTATGGCAAGAGACCCAGTACTTC	CAWSVWQETQYF
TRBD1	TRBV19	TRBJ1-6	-	TGTGCCAGTAGACCTCGGGACAGCTCCTATAATTCACCCCTCCACTTT	CASRPRDSSYNSPLHF
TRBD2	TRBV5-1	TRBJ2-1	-	TGCGCCAGCAGCTTTCAAGCGGGGGGTTGGAATGAGCAGTTCTTC	CASSFQAGGWNEQFF
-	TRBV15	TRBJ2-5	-	TGTGCCACCAGCAGAGGACAGAGCGACCAAGAGACCCAGTACTTC	CATSRGQSDQETQYF
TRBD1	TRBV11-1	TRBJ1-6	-	TGTGCCAGCAGCCTGGGACAGCTAAGAACTTCACCCCTCCACTTT	CASSLGQLRTSPLHF
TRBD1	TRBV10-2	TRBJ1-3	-	TGCGCCAGCAGAGAAGCAGGGGGTCGTGGAAACACCATATATTTT	CASREAGGRGNTIYF
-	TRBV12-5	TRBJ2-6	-	TGTGCTAGTGGTTTGGTACTAGTAGGGGACTCTGGGGCCAACGTCCTGACTTTC	CASGLVLVGDSGANVLTF
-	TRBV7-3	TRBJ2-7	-	TGTGCCAGCAGTTACATGCAGGTGCCTAGCTCCTACGAGCAGTACTTC	CASSYMQVPSSYEQYF
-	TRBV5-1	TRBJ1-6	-	TGCGCCAGCAGCTTGGCTGCAGGAGCAAAGAATTCACCCCTCCACTTT	CASSLAAGAKNSPLHF
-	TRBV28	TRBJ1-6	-	TGTGCCAGCAGTCCACCCCCTGCGTTAATGGTTCCACCCCTCCACTTT	CASSPPPALMVPPLHF